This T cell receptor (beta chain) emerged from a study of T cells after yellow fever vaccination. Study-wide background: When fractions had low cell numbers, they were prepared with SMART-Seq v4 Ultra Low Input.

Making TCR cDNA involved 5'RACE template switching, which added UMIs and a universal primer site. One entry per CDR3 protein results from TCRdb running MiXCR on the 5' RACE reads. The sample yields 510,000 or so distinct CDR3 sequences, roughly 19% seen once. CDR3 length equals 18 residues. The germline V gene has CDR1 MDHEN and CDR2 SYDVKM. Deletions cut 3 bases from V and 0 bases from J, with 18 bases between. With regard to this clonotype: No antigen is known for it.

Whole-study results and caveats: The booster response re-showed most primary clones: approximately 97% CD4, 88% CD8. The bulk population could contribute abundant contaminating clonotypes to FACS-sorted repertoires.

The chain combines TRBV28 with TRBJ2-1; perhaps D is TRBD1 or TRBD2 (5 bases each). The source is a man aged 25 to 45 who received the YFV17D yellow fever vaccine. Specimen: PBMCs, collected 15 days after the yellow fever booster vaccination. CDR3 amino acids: CASSFPEGPGSSYNEQFF. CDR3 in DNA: TGTGCCAGCAGTTTCCCCGAGGGGCCCGGAAGCTCCTACAATGAGCAGTTCTTC. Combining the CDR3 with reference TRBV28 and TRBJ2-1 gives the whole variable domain DVKVTQSSRYLVKRTGEKVFLECVQDMDHENMFWYRQDPGLGLRLIYFSYDVKMKEKGDIPEGYSVSREKKERFSLILESASTNQTSMYLCASSFPEGPGSSYNEQFFGPGTRLTVL.